This T cell receptor beta chain was identified during a study of a mutant IDH1 vaccine in newly diagnosed glioma. Turning to the study itself: The sex distribution of treated patients was 62.5% male and about 38% female, with a mean age of around 40 years.

Notes on this clone: The target antigen is unknown.

Germline trimming cut 5 bases from V and 6 bases from J; bases unmatched to any gene: 9. Germline V gene data show CDR1 as MGHDK and CDR2 as SYGVNS. The CDR3 is made up of 15 amino acids. The time point was: week 35, safety follow-up. The investigators gave 300 ug of mutant IDH1 20-mer peptide in each vaccine dose, together with topical imiquimod. Assay used: immunoSEQ multiplex PCR; TCRdb lists only in-frame clones, some missing. The data hold around 60,000 clones, with less than 90% observed a single time. The receptor was isolated from a man aged 25-45 years with glioma. The chain uses TRBV25-1 and TRBJ1-2; TRBD1 agrees at 10 bases. The specimen was PBMCs, collected from a glioma patient whose treatment included an IDH1 peptide vaccine. Written as DNA, the CDR3 is TGTGCCAGCAGTCAATTATGGGACAGGGGTCATGGCTACACCTTC. This translates into CASSQLWDRGHGYTF.